The 25 T cell receptor beta chains below come from one sample, sequenced in a study of molecular identifiers for immune sequencing clone quantification. TCRdb reprocessed the PCR reads via MiXCR and lists one record per CDR3 protein. The data contain over 70,000 distinct CDR3 sequences, approximately 25% of them singletons. The sample was naive CD8+ T cells from blood, with Jurkat cell RNA spiked in. Subset described: FACS-sorted CD8+CD4-CCR7+CD45RA+ naive T cells. Source of these receptors: a human donor in good health. Some libraries in this study had Jurkat cell RNA spiked in.

The chain carries TRBV2 and TRBJ2-5; 10 positions agree with TRBD1. J lost 5 bases, V lost 7 bases, and 7 bases had no gene match. This CDR3 has 14 residues. In germline, CDR1 is SNHLY, CDR2 FYNNEI. The CDR3 sequence: CASNPGQGFETQYF. CDR3 DNA: TGTGCCAGCAATCCGGGACAGGGGTTTGAGACCCAGTACTTC.

The chain uses TRBV2 and TRBJ2-2, with 8 positions matching TRBD1. Germline trimming cut 6 bases from V and 3 bases from J; bases unmatched to any gene: 9. The CDR3 totals 16 residues. Germline V gene data show CDR1 as SNHLY and CDR2 as FYNNEI. This CDR3 is CASRPPGQVYTGELFF. For the CDR3, the DNA is TGTGCCAGCAGACCCCCGGGACAGGTGTACACCGGGGAGCTGTTTTTT.

V is TRBV19 and J is TRBJ2-1; 9 bases map to TRBD2. This CDR3 spans 15 amino acids. With V trimmed by 5 bases and J by 6 bases, 8 bases remained unmatched. CDR1 is LNHDA, CDR2 SQIVND, per germline (reference sequence). The CDR3 here is CASSEAGGPFNEQFF. CDR3 DNA sequence: TGTGCCAGTAGTGAGGCGGGAGGGCCCTTCAATGAGCAGTTCTTC.

The CDR3 here is CASSVGPPGILTTSDSGNTIYF. The CDR3 DNA reads as TGTGCCAGCAGCGTAGGGCCGCCAGGGATACTCACGACCTCCGACTCTGGAAACACCATATATTTT. The chain carries TRBV9 and TRBJ1-3; D is perhaps TRBD1 (5 bases). CDR1 and CDR2 (germline): SGDLS, YYNGEE. With 0 bases removed from V and 0 bases from J, the gap between germline ends came to 28 bases. The CDR3 loop spans 22 amino acids.

This clonotype occurred a few times. The chain combines TRBV11-2 with TRBJ2-1, with 14 bases aligning to TRBD2. CDR1 and CDR2 from the germline V gene are SGHAT and FQNNGV. J was trimmed by 0 bases and V by 4 bases; bases with no gene match: 8. The CDR3 is 19 residues long. CDR3 in amino acids: CASSSPATSGRDSYNEQFF. CDR3 DNA: TGTGCCAGCAGCTCCCCGGCGACTAGCGGGAGGGACTCCTACAATGAGCAGTTCTTC.

J is TRBJ2-3 and V is TRBV3-1; D possibly matches TRBD1 or TRBD2 (5 bases each). Trimming cost V 0 bases and J 8 bases, with 21 bases left between them. The length of the CDR3 is 17 residues. Germline values: CDR1 LGHDT, CDR2 YNNKEL (reference sequence). The CDR3 DNA sequence: TGTGCCAGCAGCCAAGACCGCCGGGACGACCCATGGGGTACGCAGTATTTT. It codes for CASSQDRRDDPWGTQYF.

This clonotype was seen many times. V usage is TRBV20-1 and J usage is TRBJ2-5; D might be TRBD1 (6 bases). V was shortened by 6 bases and J by 1 base, with 12 bases between the two germline ends. The V gene's germline CDR1 is DFQATT and CDR2 SNEGSKA (reference sequence). The CDR3 runs to 13 residues. The CDR3 loop reads CSAEGETQETQYF. Here the CDR3 DNA reads TGCAGTGCCGAGGGGGAGACCCAAGAGACCCAGTACTTC.

This clonotype has a count of ten or more. The genes are TRBV29-1 and TRBJ2-7; D ambiguous. CDR1 SQVTM and CDR2 ANQGSEA come from the germline V gene. Deletions cut 7 bases from V and 3 bases from J, with 16 bases between. This CDR3 comprises 13 residues. CDR3 amino acids: CSAWGGTSYEQYF. Written as DNA, the CDR3 is TGCAGCGCCTGGGGTGGCACGAGCTACGAGCAGTACTTC.

Turning to this clonotype: It may be a read error: a sequence one base away is much more abundant. The V and J genes are TRBV6-5 and TRBJ1-1; no clear D. This CDR3 is 14 amino acids long. Germline CDR1 and CDR2: MNHEY and SVGAGI. This CDR3 is CASSYSRENSEAFF. As DNA, the CDR3 is TGTGCCAGCAGTTACTCCCGGGAGAACTCTGAAGCTTTCTTT.

This rearrangement joins TRBV20-1 to TRBJ1-6; D is unclear. Germline assignment: CDR1 DFQATT and CDR2 SNEGSKA (reference sequence). V was shortened by 3 bases and J by 4 bases, with 13 bases between the two germline ends. There are 15 residues in the CDR3. CDR3 coding DNA: TGCAGTGCTAGCGCGGACGGGAGTTATAATTCACCCCTCCACTTT. Amino acid sequence: CSASADGSYNSPLHF.

In this sample, this clonotype turned up many times. The chain is built from TRBV7-9 and TRBJ2-2; D uncertain. Germline V gives CDR1 SEHNR, CDR2 FQNEAQ (reference sequence). V was shortened by 7 bases and J by 3 bases, with 3 bases between the two germline ends. The CDR3 spans 11 residues. The CDR3 loop is CASTHTGELFF. CDR3 coding DNA: TGTGCCAGCACACACACCGGGGAGCTGTTTTTT.

This clonotype occurred many times. CDR3 amino acids: CASSIQGRGYEQYF. CDR3 DNA sequence: TGTGCCAGCAGCATCCAGGGACGGGGGTACGAGCAGTACTTC. This chain uses TRBV11-2 with TRBJ2-7; perhaps TRBD2 as D (6 bases). The V end was cut by 5 bases, the J end by 4 bases, with 15 bases between. Germline CDR1 SGHAT, CDR2 FQNNGV. This CDR3 comprises 14 residues.

The chain links TRBV4-3 to TRBJ2-5, with no clear D. The CDR3 loop spans 15 amino acids. The germline CDR1 and CDR2 sequences are LGHNA and YSLEER. Trimming removed 0 bases from V and 2 bases from J, with 10 bases in between. The DNA of the CDR3 is TGCGCCAGCAGCCAAGATATCGGTGGACAAGAGACCCAGTACTTC. Encoded protein: CASSQDIGGQETQYF.

In this sample, this clonotype turned up a few times. The genes are TRBV6-1 and TRBJ2-3; possibly TRBD2 for D (7 bases). This CDR3 is 16 amino acids long. Trimming left V 2 bases short and J 5 bases short, with 17 bases between. The germline CDR1 and CDR2 sequences are MNHNS and SASEGT. In nucleotides, the CDR3 is TGTGCCAGCAGTGAATTGGTGGGGGGGCTGGGAGATACGCAGTATTTT. Its protein product is CASSELVGGLGDTQYF.

This chain connects TRBV4-2 to TRBJ1-4; no clear D gene. Trimming pared 6 bases from V and 8 bases from J, leaving 10 bases between. There are 12 residues in the CDR3. Germline CDR1 reads LGHNA; CDR2 reads YNFKEQ. For the CDR3, the DNA is TGTGCCAGCAGGGACCTGGGGGAAAAACTGTTTTTT. This encodes CASRDLGEKLFF.

This clonotype was observed at least ten times. The chain links TRBV29-1 to TRBJ2-7; 9 bases map to TRBD2. CDR3 length: 13 residues. V was clipped by 6 bases and J by 3 bases; unmatched bases: 6. Germline V gives CDR1 SQVTM, CDR2 ANQGSEA. CDR3 bases: TGCAGCGTGGACTCGCGGGAGGGCTACGAGCAGTACTTC. It is translated as CSVDSREGYEQYF.

This clonotype came up a few times. The rearrangement joins TRBV10-2 to TRBJ1-2; 7 bases are shared with TRBD1. The V gene's germline CDR1 is WSHSY and CDR2 SAAADI. This CDR3 region has 13 residues. Trimming at V came to 4 bases and at J to 2 bases, leaving 1 base not matched to a gene. The CDR3 DNA sequence: TGCGCCAGCAGTGTAGGGGGCAACTATGGCTACACCTTC. Amino acids: CASSVGGNYGYTF.

This clonotype showed up just a few times. The chain has TRBV6-6 and TRBJ2-2; 9 bases are a match to TRBD2. The germline CDR1 and CDR2 sequences are MNHNY and SVGAGI (reference sequence). The ends lost 5 bases at V and 2 bases at J; junction bases unmatched: 9. This CDR3 is built from 17 residues. The chain's CDR3 is CASSGGRGLHNTGELFF. The CDR3 coding sequence is TGTGCCAGCAGTGGCGGGAGGGGACTACATAACACCGGGGAGCTGTTTTTT.

V and J are TRBV19 and TRBJ2-2; D is uncertain. The V gene lost 3 bases and the J gene lost 1 base, with 9 bases spanning the gap. CDR1 and CDR2 from the germline V gene are LNHDA and SQIVND (reference sequence). The length of the CDR3 is 15 residues. The CDR3 reads CASSIWYGNTGELFF. DNA for the CDR3: TGTGCCAGTAGTATTTGGTACGGGAACACCGGGGAGCTGTTTTTT. The entire variable domain, with the rest obtained from reference TRBV19 and TRBJ2-2, is as follows: DGGITQSPKYLFRKEGQNVTLSCEQNLNHDAMYWYRQDPGQGLRLIYYSQIVNDFQKGDIAEGYSVSREKKESFPLTVTSAQKNPTAFYLCASSIWYGNTGELFFGEGSRLTVL.

For this clonotype: A much more abundant neighbour one base away suggests this may be a read error. The genes are TRBV7-2 and TRBJ2-7, with TRBD1 matching over 9 bases. J lost 9 bases, V lost 5 bases, and 11 bases had no gene match. Germline V CDR1 and CDR2: SGHTA, FQGNSA. The CDR3 runs to 14 residues. The CDR3 DNA reads TGTGCCAGCAGCCCACGGAGGACAGGGGACGCGCAGTACTTC. This encodes CASSPRRTGDAQYF.

As to this clonotype: A much larger clone differs by one base, so this may be a read error. V is TRBV28 and J is TRBJ2-7; 8 bases are shared with TRBD1. Germline assignment: CDR1 MDHEN and CDR2 SYDVKM. CDR3 length: 13 amino acids. V trimming: 5 bases; J trimming: 4 bases; junction bases outside the gene matches: 4. CDR3 region: CASSPDRVYEQYF. CDR3 sequence (DNA): TGTGCCAGCAGTCCGGACAGGGTGTACGAGCAGTACTTC.

The chain carries TRBV12-3 or TRBV12-4 and TRBJ2-5; a possible D gene is TRBD2 (5 bases). V was trimmed by 4 bases and J by 4 bases, leaving 13 bases between them. This CDR3 contains 14 residues. This CDR3 reads CASSSPGIRETQYF. CDR3 in DNA: TGTGCCAGCAGTTCCCCGGGGATAAGAGAGACCCAGTACTTC.

As for this clonotype: This clone may be a read error of a much larger clone one base away. The genes are TRBV12-3 or TRBV12-4 and TRBJ1-1, with unresolved D. This CDR3 comprises 16 residues. CDR3 nucleotide sequence: TGTGCCAGCAGTTCGGGATCGGGCGGGCCGAACGCTGAAGCTTTCTTT. This translates into CASSSGSGGPNAEAFF.

This clonotype was picked up a small number of times. The chain joins TRBV6-2 or TRBV6-3 to TRBJ2-2; the D gene is possibly TRBD2 (6 bases). The CDR3 runs to 18 residues. CDR1 and CDR2 from the germline V gene are MNHEY and SVGEGT. Deletions cut 2 bases from V and 0 bases from J, with 16 bases between. CDR3 nucleotides: TGTGCCAGCAGTTACCTTGGGGACTCCCTCGCGAACACCGGGGAGCTGTTTTTT. Translating it yields CASSYLGDSLANTGELFF.

This clonotype is labeled medium-sized. At one boundary the junction diverges from the germline segment, which might be a read error. The rearrangement joins TRBV4-3 to TRBJ2-7; 11 bases align to TRBD1. The CDR3 contains 14 residues. Germline V CDR1 and CDR2: LGHNA, YSLEER. CDR3 in amino acids: CASSPGTGGYEQYF. CDR3 bases: TGTGCCAGCAGTCCGGGGACAGGGGGCTACGAGCAGTACTTC.